These 21 T cell receptor beta chains came from one sample sequenced in a study of post-analysis software for immune sequencing data (dated by TCRdb to 2015 to 2017). General findings and caveats noted by the study authors: Patients showed significantly higher frequencies than controls for a handful of TRBV segments, among them TRBV5-6, TRBV5-1 and TRBV20-1.

Their recognized antigens are unknown. The method behind the library was PCR. Instrument on record: Illumina HiSeq 2500. To reduce PCR and sequencing biases, unique molecular identifiers were incorporated into the TCR beta cDNA libraries. The public reads were run again by TCRdb, first through fastp at Q25 and then through MiXCR, and only productive beta chains were kept. When rows share a CDR3 protein, they turn into one entry using the most common DNA and genes. The sample profile shows approximately 440,000 distinct CDR3 sequences; roughly 45% of them were found once. The ten largest account for about 12% of the sample. The sequenced sample consisted of blood. The source of these receptors is a girl aged 5 to 17 with multiple sclerosis.

As regards this clonotype: The junction departs from germline at one end; a sequencing error may be responsible. The chain combines TRBV20-1 with TRBJ2-1, with 9 bases identical to TRBD2. In germline, CDR1 is DFQATT, CDR2 SNEGSKA (reference sequence). This CDR3 spans 15 amino acids. CDR3 nucleotides: TGCAGTACTAGAGGAGGTAGCGGGAGCTACAATGAGCAGTTCTTC. This encodes CSTRGGSGSYNEQFF.

The rearrangement links TRBV20-1 to TRBJ1-1, with D hard to call. Germline V gives CDR1 DFQATT, CDR2 SNEGSKA (reference sequence). The length of the CDR3 is 15 residues. V lost 0 bases to trimming and J lost 5 bases, with 16 bases between them. CDR3 nucleotide sequence: TGCAGTGCTAGAGATAGTGGAGGCTTGGGGACTGAAGCTTTCTTT. It yields the protein CSARDSGGLGTEAFF.

The V call is TRBV5-5, the J call TRBJ2-1; TRBD1 aligns across 11 bases. Germline assignment: CDR1 SGHKS and CDR2 YYEKEE (reference sequence). The CDR3 extends over 17 amino acids. V trimming: 0 bases; J trimming: 4 bases; junction bases outside the gene matches: 6. The CDR3 reads CASSLGVGQGAYNEQFF. The CDR3 DNA reads as TGTGCCAGCAGCTTGGGGGTCGGACAGGGGGCTTACAATGAGCAGTTCTTC. Variable domain in full (rest from reference TRBV5-5 and TRBJ2-1): DAGVTQSPTHLIKTRGQQVTLRCSPISGHKSVSWYQQVLGQGPQFIFQYYEKEERGRGNFPDRFSARQFPNYSSELNVNALLLGDSALYLCASSLGVGQGAYNEQFFGPGTRLTVL.

The chain is built from TRBV27 and TRBJ2-1, with 13 positions matching TRBD2. The CDR3 runs 15 residues. Germline CDR1 and CDR2: MNHEY and SMNVEV (reference sequence). The V segment lost 4 bases and the J segment 8 bases; nucleotides outside the gene matches: 5. The DNA for the CDR3 is TGTGCCAGCAGTTACGGACTAGCGGGAGACGATGAGCAGTTCTTC. It codes for CASSYGLAGDDEQFF.

This clonotype was counted between two and nine times. The V and J genes are TRBV20-1 and TRBJ2-6; D is ambiguous. CDR1 is DFQATT and CDR2 is SNEGSKA in the germline V gene (reference sequence). The CDR3 is 15 residues long. V was shortened by 3 bases and J by 0 bases, with 9 bases between the two germline ends. The CDR3 here is CSARTSDSGANVLTF. The CDR3 bases are TGCAGTGCTAGGACTTCGGACTCTGGGGCCAACGTCCTGACTTTC.

The gene calls are TRBV6-2 or TRBV6-3 and TRBJ1-1; D call uncertain. Trimming removed 2 bases from V and 5 bases from J, with 9 bases in between. From germline, CDR1 is MNHEY and CDR2 SVGEGT. CDR3 length: 13 residues. CDR3 DNA: TGTGCCAGCAGTTACGAGGGCTGGACTGAAGCTTTCTTT. Its translation is CASSYEGWTEAFF.

This chain joins TRBV12-3 or TRBV12-4 and TRBJ2-5; 9 nucleotides line up with TRBD1. CDR3 length: 14 amino acids. V trimming: 5 bases; J trimming: 11 bases; junction bases outside the gene matches: 12. Here the CDR3 reads CASSRTGARNEQYF. CDR3 coding DNA: TGTGCCAGCAGTCGGACAGGGGCAAGGAATGAGCAGTACTTC.

As concerns this clonotype: Sequence at one end of the junction differs from germline and may be a read error. The chain uses TRBV5-1 and TRBJ2-3; D is undetermined. The CDR3 is made up of 13 amino acids. Germline CDR1 is SGHRS and CDR2 is YFSETQ. The DNA of the CDR3 is TGCGCCAGCAGCTCCCCCAGCACAGAGACGCAGTATTTT. Amino acid sequence: CASSSPSTETQYF.

V is TRBV25-1 and J is TRBJ2-2; D perhaps matches TRBD2 (5 bases). Germline lookup yields CDR1 MGHDK and CDR2 SYGVNS. The length of the CDR3 is 12 residues. Trimming removed 6 bases at V and 7 bases at J, with 9 bases between. The CDR3 coding sequence is TGTGCCAGCAGCCCCCGGGACGGGGAGCTGTTTTTT. Its translation: CASSPRDGELFF.

The chain is built from TRBV9 and TRBJ1-5; D remains unclear. The CDR3 totals 14 residues. Germline V gene sequence: CDR1 SGDLS, CDR2 YYNGEE. Trimming shortened V by 2 bases and J by 9 bases, and 15 bases separated the two germline ends. CDR3 in amino acids: CASSVTLDPGPQHF. In DNA form, the CDR3 reads TGTGCCAGCAGCGTGACCCTGGACCCCGGGCCCCAGCATTTT.

V usage is TRBV10-3 and J usage is TRBJ2-7; 8 nucleotides agree with TRBD1. V lost 0 bases and J lost 3; bases outside the gene matches: 4. Germline loops: CDR1 ENHRY, CDR2 SYGVKD. CDR3 length: 15 residues. This CDR3 is CAISESGTGYYEQYF. DNA for the CDR3: TGTGCCATCAGTGAGTCGGGGACAGGCTACTACGAGCAGTACTTC.

This clonotype was picked up a small number of times. V is TRBV29-1 and J is TRBJ2-7, with 9 bases identical to TRBD1. CDR1 is SQVTM and CDR2 is ANQGSEA in the germline V gene. CDR3 length equals 15 residues. V trimming: 2 bases; J trimming: 2 bases; junction bases outside the gene matches: 7. The CDR3 DNA follows: TGCAGCGTTGAATGGCCGGGACAGGGAACCTACGAGCAGTACTTC. Translation gives CSVEWPGQGTYEQYF.

The CDR3 DNA follows: TGTGCCAGCAGTTCAGCCGGGACAGGGGGCTACGAGCAGTACTTC. Its translation: CASSSAGTGGYEQYF. V usage is TRBV27 and J usage is TRBJ2-7; the match to TRBD1 covers 11 bases. V shed 4 bases and J 3 bases; nucleotides not matched to a gene: 5. CDR3 length: 15 residues. Germline loops: CDR1 MNHEY, CDR2 SMNVEV (reference sequence).

This chain links TRBV7-3 with TRBJ2-5, with 13 bases matching TRBD2. The CDR3 sequence is 16 residues long. V shed 0 bases, J shed 4 bases, and the junction held 2 bases outside the gene matches. Germline CDR1 is SGHTA and CDR2 is FQGTGA. In DNA form, the CDR3 reads TGTGCCAGCAGCTTAACGGGACTAGCGGGACTAGAGACCCAGTACTTC. Translation: CASSLTGLAGLETQYF.

The gene calls are TRBV5-1 and TRBJ2-1; 10 nucleotides agree with TRBD2. Trimming cost V 0 bases and J 7 bases; bases outside gene matches: 4. Germline V gives CDR1 SGHRS, CDR2 YFSETQ. This CDR3 comprises 15 residues. CDR3 sequence: CASSLEAGGQNEQFF. The CDR3 bases are TGCGCCAGCAGCTTGGAAGCGGGAGGGCAGAATGAGCAGTTCTTC.

The chain joins TRBV7-6 to TRBJ1-1; 8 bases match TRBD1. The germline CDR1 and CDR2 sequences are SGHVS and FNYEAQ. CDR3 length: 17 amino acids. V was pared by 0 bases and J by 5 bases, with 11 bases of the junction left unmatched. CDR3 sequence reads: CASSLARSGGNGTEAFF. The CDR3 bases are TGTGCCAGCAGCTTAGCACGGTCAGGGGGCAATGGAACTGAAGCTTTCTTT.

This chain connects TRBV9 to TRBJ2-1, with TRBD2 matching 8 bases. The CDR3 contains 16 residues. Germline trimming cut 0 bases from V and 1 base from J; bases unmatched to any gene: 3. The germline V gene encodes CDR1 SGDLS and CDR2 YYNGEE. Here the CDR3 DNA reads TGTGCCAGCAGCGTAGACCCGGGAGGGTCCTACAATGAGCAGTTCTTC. As protein: CASSVDPGGSYNEQFF.

This chain joins TRBV9 and TRBJ2-1; TRBD2 matches 10 bases. The trim removed 0 bases at V and 0 bases at J, leaving 9 bases unmatched. From germline, CDR1 is SGDLS and CDR2 YYNGEE. The CDR3 runs to 19 residues. The CDR3 sequence: CASSVEASGSPTSYNEQFF. The CDR3 DNA follows: TGTGCCAGCAGCGTAGAGGCTAGCGGGAGTCCTACCTCCTACAATGAGCAGTTCTTC.

The gene calls are TRBV5-1 and TRBJ2-5; D might be TRBD2 (5 bases). Germline assignment: CDR1 SGHRS and CDR2 YFSETQ. The V gene lost 0 bases and the J gene lost 1 base, with 13 bases spanning the gap. CDR3 length: 16 residues. CDR3 bases: TGCGCCAGCAGCTTGGTCCGGGGTAGGGTCCAAGAGACCCAGTACTTC. Translating gives CASSLVRGRVQETQYF.

This chain joins TRBV20-1 and TRBJ2-5; 9 bases agree with TRBD2. The germline gives CDR1 DFQATT, CDR2 SNEGSKA (reference sequence). The V segment lost 3 bases and the J segment 5 bases; nucleotides outside the gene matches: 4. CDR3 size: 13 residues. The CDR3 is CSARGTSWETQYF. For the CDR3, the DNA is TGCAGTGCTAGGGGGACTAGCTGGGAGACCCAGTACTTC.

The rearrangement links TRBV29-1 to TRBJ2-4; D is ambiguous. The germline V gene encodes CDR1 SQVTM and CDR2 ANQGSEA. Trimming took off 3 bases at V and 1 base at J, with 4 bases between the two ends. The CDR3 loop spans 12 amino acids. CDR3 sequence (DNA): TGCAGCGTTGACACCGCCAAAAACATTCAGTACTTC. The encoded protein is CSVDTAKNIQYF.